The clone carrying this T cell receptor (beta chain) was recorded a few times. Its antigen is currently unknown. This sample is part of a study of blood T cells in healthy people across ages. Study summary: For every two T cells, template switching captured about one barcoded beta molecule. Overall study results and limits: Diversity estimates drawn from one million T cells were deemed underestimates.

This CDR3 is built from 15 residues. The germline V gene has CDR1 SGHTA and CDR2 FQGNSA. V was cut by 1 base and J by 8 bases, with 14 bases left in between. There were healthy Caucasian individuals from Russia, aged about 6 to 100, serving as donors. Isolated PBMCs totaled at least 7 million in each sample. Using a J-beta primer mix together with a sample-barcoded 5' primer, a second PCR was run for roughly 7 to 11 cycles. Using its own MiXCR run on the 5' RACE reads, TCRdb lists one record per CDR3 protein. The repertoire holds approximately 1.5 million distinct CDR3 sequences, roughly two fifths seen once, with under 5% in the top ten.

This clonotype was sampled from a young woman in good health. Sequenced material: blood. The J gene is TRBJ1-4, the V gene TRBV7-2, with D possibly being TRBD1 (5 bases). CDR3 in DNA: TGTGCCAGCAGCTTAGGCGGGACGGTGAGGGAAAAACTGTTTTTT. It yields the protein CASSLGGTVREKLFF.